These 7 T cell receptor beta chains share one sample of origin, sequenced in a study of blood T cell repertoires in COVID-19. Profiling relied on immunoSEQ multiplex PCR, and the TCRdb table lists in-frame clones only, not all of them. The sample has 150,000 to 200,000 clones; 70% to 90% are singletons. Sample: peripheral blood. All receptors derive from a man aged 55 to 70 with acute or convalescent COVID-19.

The CDR3 spells CASSPGGFEYGYTF. The CDR3 DNA reads TGCGCCAGCAGTCCAGGGGGCTTTGAGTATGGCTACACCTTC. The rearrangement uses TRBV5-1 and TRBJ1-2, with 8 positions matching TRBD1. Germline lookup yields CDR1 SGHRS and CDR2 YFSETQ. The CDR3 extends over 14 amino acids. V was clipped by 5 bases and J by 5 bases; unmatched bases: 8.

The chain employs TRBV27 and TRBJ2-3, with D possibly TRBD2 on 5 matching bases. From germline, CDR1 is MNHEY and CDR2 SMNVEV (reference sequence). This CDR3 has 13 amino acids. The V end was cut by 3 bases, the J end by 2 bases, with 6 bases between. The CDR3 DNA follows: TGTGCCAGCAGTTTCGGGAACACAGATACGCAGTATTTT. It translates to CASSFGNTDTQYF.

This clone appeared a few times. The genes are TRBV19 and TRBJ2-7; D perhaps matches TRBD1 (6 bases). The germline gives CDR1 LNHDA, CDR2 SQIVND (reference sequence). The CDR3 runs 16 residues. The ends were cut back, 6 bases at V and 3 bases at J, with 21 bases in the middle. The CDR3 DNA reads TGTGCCAGTAGCGACGCCGGGACAAACAAAAACTACGAGCAGTACTTC. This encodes CASSDAGTNKNYEQYF.

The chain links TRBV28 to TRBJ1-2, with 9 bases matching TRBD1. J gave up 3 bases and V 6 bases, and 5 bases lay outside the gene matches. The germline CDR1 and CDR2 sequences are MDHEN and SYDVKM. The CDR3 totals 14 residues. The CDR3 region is CASRTRTGDYGYTF. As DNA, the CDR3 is TGTGCCAGCAGAACCAGGACAGGGGACTATGGCTACACCTTC.

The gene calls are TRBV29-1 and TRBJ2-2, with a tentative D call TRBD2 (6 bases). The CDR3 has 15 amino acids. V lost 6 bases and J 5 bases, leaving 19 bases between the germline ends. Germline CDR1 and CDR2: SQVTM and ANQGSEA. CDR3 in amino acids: CSVKGQGGWTGELFF. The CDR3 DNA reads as TGCAGCGTAAAGGGGCAGGGAGGCTGGACCGGGGAGCTGTTTTTT.

CDR3 loop: CASSQTTTGEQYF. DNA of the CDR3: TGTGCCAGCAGCCAGACAACCACCGGCGAGCAGTACTTC. The chain employs TRBV14 and TRBJ2-7; D gene uncertain. The CDR3 spans 13 residues. Germline values: CDR1 SGHDN, CDR2 FVKESK. The V and J ends lost 3 bases and 6 bases respectively, with 12 bases between them.

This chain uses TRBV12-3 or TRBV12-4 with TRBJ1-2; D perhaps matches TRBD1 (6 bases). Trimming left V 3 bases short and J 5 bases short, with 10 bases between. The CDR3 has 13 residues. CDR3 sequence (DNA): TGTGCCAGCAGTTTCTCAGGGGAATATGGCTACACCTTC. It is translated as CASSFSGEYGYTF.